This TCR beta chain emerged from a study of blood T cell repertoires in COVID-19. Overall study context: Acute and convalescent COVID-19 specimens originated in the United States, Italy and Spain. From T cells, B-cell-depleted T cells, or PBMCs came the material, which was cDNA or gDNA.

Under the authors' procedure: How many nucleated cells were present was estimated from reference gene primer amplification. This table comes from immunoSEQ multiplex PCR, and its TCRdb copy is limited to in-frame clones, with some not included. The V and J calls and clone size are taken from that table; D and trimming were inferred from the DNA. There are about 76,000 clones in the sample; around four fifths occur only once, and 27% lies in the top ten. Sample: peripheral blood. This TCR was sampled from a human donor in a cohort sampled during active COVID-19.

The CDR3 here is CSGWFGEKLFF. The CDR3 nucleotides read TGCAGCGGGTGGTTTGGGGAGAAACTGTTTTTT. This rearrangement joins TRBV29-1 to TRBJ1-4; D call uncertain. The germline CDR1 and CDR2 sequences are SQVTM and ANQGSEA. Trimming cost V 7 bases and J 11 bases, with 14 bases left between them. The CDR3 loop spans 11 amino acids.